The TCR beta chain under discussion was sequenced for a study of T-cell reconstitution after alpha-beta-depleted transplantation in children. The study's findings and limits: Expanded graft clones, several hundred of them, were reportedly the source of alpha-beta T cells about two months after transplant. High day-60 TCRbeta diversity in some patients came from surviving recipient T cells and thymic progenitors. At the one-year point after transplant, T-cell counts and TCRbeta diversity were found to come mostly from T cells that had been newly produced.

The table lists this clonotype with a few counts. Antigen specificity is unknown. Unique molecular identifiers were incorporated when the TCRbeta library was constructed. From the PCR reads, TCRdb called clonotypes with MiXCR, one entry per CDR3 protein. The sample consists of about 200,000 distinct CDR3 sequences, roughly 8.1% of them appearing once. The clonotype originates from a male patient aged 2-15 years who had a stem cell transplant for acute myeloid leukemia, so the T cells may come from the graft donor. The sample in question was PBMCs, mostly from graft donor cells, obtained 360 days after TCRalphabeta/CD19-depleted stem cell transplant.

In nucleotides, the CDR3 is TGCGCCAGCAGCTTGGATAGCGGGTTCGCGGGCGAGCAGTACTTC. Its protein is CASSLDSGFAGEQYF. The gene calls are TRBV5-1 and TRBJ2-7; 7 bases map to TRBD2. The CDR3 contains 15 residues. CDR1 and CDR2 (germline): SGHRS, YFSETQ. J gave up 6 bases and V 0 bases, and 9 bases lay outside the gene matches.